The rows below give T cell receptor beta chains drawn from one sample of a study of cytomegalovirus exposure and HLA in healthy donors. Profiling relied on immunoSEQ multiplex PCR, and the TCRdb table lists in-frame clones only, not all of them. The table lists more than 140,000 clones, roughly 87% of them singletons. Sequencing was performed on PBMCs. Receptors were obtained from a man younger than 40 in good health and CMV-seropositive. The CDR3 runs from the conserved cysteine through the conserved F or W. A D gene is named only where the DNA matches it firmly. Size is omitted from some rows. Given values are once, few, many or a class for expanded clones.

j_call v_call clone_size d_call cdr3_nt cdr3_aa
TRBJ1-4 TRBV4-3 . . TGCGCCAGCAGCCAAGAAGGGCGGGATAATGAAAAACTGTTTTTT CASSQEGRDNEKLFF
TRBJ2-7 TRBV4-3 . . TGCGCCAGCAGCTTCATCGTGGAGGGAAGAAAATACGAGCAGTACTTC CASSFIVEGRKYEQYF
TRBJ2-1 TRBV7-9 once . TGTGCCAGCAGCAGACTGTTCTTC CASSRLFF
TRBJ2-7 TRBV7-2 . . TGTGCCAGCAGCTGGGAGGCCCCGGGCGAGCAGTACTTC CASSWEAPGEQYF
TRBJ2-7 TRBV30 . TRBD2 TGTGCCTGGAGTCGGGGCGGGAGATACGAGCAGTACTTC CAWSRGGRYEQYF
TRBJ1-3 TRBV28 . TRBD1 TGTGCCAGCTTTAAAGGACCAGGGACAGGTGGGCCCCCAAACACCATATATTTT CASFKGPGTGGPPNTIYF
TRBJ1-2 TRBV7-9 . TRBD1 TGTTCCAGCAGCTCTTGGGGACAGGGGGTTTCGAGCTACACCTTC CSSSSWGQGVSSYTF
TRBJ2-7 TRBV25-1 . . TGTGCCAGCAAATTCCCCCCTCGCGAGCAGTACTTC CASKFPPREQYF
TRBJ2-1 TRBV6-6 . TRBD2 TGTGCCAGCAGTCCCGGGACTAGCGTGAACAATGAGCAGTTCTTC CASSPGTSVNNEQFF
TRBJ2-3 TRBV19 few TRBD2 TGTGCCAGTAGCCCAGAGGGGCTAGCGGGAGTGGGAGATACGCAGTATTTT CASSPEGLAGVGDTQYF
TRBJ2-3 TRBV7-2 . . TGTGCCAGCAGCTGGGGCGGAAGCACAGATACGCAGTATTTT CASSWGGSTDTQYF
TRBJ1-2 TRBV2 . TRBD1 TGTGCCAGCAGTTATCGGGACAGTACTAACTATGGCTACACCTTC CASSYRDSTNYGYTF
TRBJ2-2 TRBV5-6 . TRBD2 TGTGCCAGCAGCACGGGACTAGCGGGAGATGTCGTAATTGGGGAGCTGTTTTTT CASSTGLAGDVVIGELFF
TRBJ2-3 TRBV5-1 . . TGCGCCAGCAGCTTCGGATCCACGGGGAATACGCAGTATTTT CASSFGSTGNTQYF
TRBJ2-5 TRBV19 . TRBD2 TGTGCCACCGACGCGGGGGGATCCCAAGAGACCCAGTACTTC CATDAGGSQETQYF
TRBJ2-7 TRBV15 . . TGTGCCACCAGCAGAGATGCGGGCTACGAGCAGTACTTC CATSRDAGYEQYF
TRBJ1-3 TRBV6-1 . . TGTGCCAGCAGTGAAATAAGGGGCCCTGGAAACACCATATATTTT CASSEIRGPGNTIYF
TRBJ2-7 TRBV30 . . TGTGCCTCACAGACTAGTACCTACGAGCAGTACTTC CASQTSTYEQYF
TRBJ2-6 TRBV29-1 . TRBD2 TGCAGCGTTTTCGGTAGCGGGAGCTCTGGGGCCAACGTCCTGACTTTC CSVFGSGSSGANVLTF
TRBJ2-2 TRBV6-1 . TRBD2 TGTGCCAGCAGTGAATATTTTAGCGGGAGGACGGAAACCGGGGAGCTGTTTTTT CASSEYFSGRTETGELFF
TRBJ1-2 TRBV7-2 . TRBD1 TGTGCCAGCAGCTTAGCTCCGGACAGGGGACCTGGCTACACCTTC CASSLAPDRGPGYTF